These 32 T cell receptor beta chains originate from one sample sequenced in a study of CD8+ T cells in alopecia areata (dated by TCRdb to 2017 to 2018). Libraries came from the immunoSEQ multiplex PCR assay. For TCR sequencing, RNA was extracted from every sample and reverse transcribed into cDNA to serve as template. In its TCRdb copy, this immuneACCESS table keeps in-frame sequences only and misses some clones. Where compared with another copy, unresolved V genes explain less than half of these, and the others have no known cause. A total of approximately 210,000 clones appear in this sample, about three fifths of them only once. Clones ranked in the top ten supply roughly 4.2% of the sample. Read against the paper, the sample's time point label means: about four weeks on oral tofacitinib. The sample's treatment or condition label, in plain terms: oral pan-JAK inhibitor, 5-10 mg twice daily. Sequencing used CD4+ T cells sorted from blood, obtained at week 4, from a patient treated with tofacitinib. These receptors were collected from a human donor with alopecia areata.

This clone was seen a few times. The chain employs TRBV10-3 and TRBJ2-7, with TRBD1 matching 11 bases. Germline CDR1 and CDR2: ENHRY and SYGVKD. Trimming removed 2 bases from V and 6 bases from J; junction bases left unmatched: 6. This CDR3 has 15 residues. The CDR3 sequence: CAISEASGTGGEQYF. DNA for the CDR3: TGTGCCATCAGTGAGGCGTCCGGGACAGGGGGCGAGCAGTACTTC.

The rearrangement links TRBV5-1 to TRBJ1-5; D is unresolved. CDR1 is SGHRS, CDR2 YFSETQ, per germline. The V end lost 4 bases, the J end lost 1 base, and 6 bases lay between the germline ends. The CDR3 is 13 residues long. As DNA, the CDR3 is TGCGCCAGCAGCGACGGCAGCAATCAGCCCCAGCATTTT. Protein sequence: CASSDGSNQPQHF.

The rearrangement uses TRBV15 and TRBJ1-2; perhaps TRBD1 as D (5 bases). Germline V CDR1 and CDR2: LNHNV, YYDKDF (reference sequence). The CDR3 consists of 16 residues. With 0 bases removed from V and 7 bases from J, the gap between germline ends came to 18 bases. CDR3 in DNA: TGTGCCACCAGCAGAGATCAGGCAGGGACCGGACTTGGCTACACCTTC. Translation: CATSRDQAGTGLGYTF.

The sample holds a few counts of this clone. This chain uses TRBV29-1 with TRBJ2-7; 11 bases are a match to TRBD2. Germline V CDR1 and CDR2: SQVTM, ANQGSEA. V lost 6 bases to trimming and J lost 3 bases; unmatched junction nucleotides: 13. This CDR3 region has 16 residues. The CDR3 DNA is TGCAGCGTGATGGATCCCACTAGCGGGGGTAACTACGAGCAGTACTTC. Its translation is CSVMDPTSGGNYEQYF.

J is TRBJ1-2 and V is TRBV4-2, with 10 bases matching TRBD1. The trim removed 4 bases at V and 8 bases at J, leaving 4 bases unmatched. CDR3 length equals 13 residues. Germline V gene lookup returns CDR1 LGHNA and CDR2 YNFKEQ. The CDR3: CASSLETGGGYTF. For the CDR3, the DNA is TGTGCCAGCAGCCTTGAGACAGGGGGCGGCTACACCTTC.

The chain uses TRBV29-1 and TRBJ1-2; possible D gene TRBD1, 5 bases. The CDR3 covers 12 residues. Looked up from germline, CDR1 is SQVTM and CDR2 is ANQGSEA. The V end lost 8 bases, the J end lost 5 bases, and 15 bases lay between the germline ends. This CDR3 is CSFGGYGYGYTF. In nucleotides, the CDR3 is TGCAGCTTTGGGGGTTACGGATATGGCTACACCTTC.

V usage is TRBV4-3 and J usage is TRBJ1-2, with D possibly matching TRBD1 (6 bases). Trimming pared 0 bases from V and 0 bases from J, leaving 11 bases between. The CDR3 runs to 16 residues. Germline loops: CDR1 LGHNA, CDR2 YSLEER. The CDR3, as DNA: TGCGCCAGCAGCCAAGATCCAGGGGCGTCTAACTATGGCTACACCTTC. Protein product: CASSQDPGASNYGYTF.

The chain has TRBV5-1 and TRBJ2-1; D is possibly TRBD2 (6 bases). V lost 2 bases and J 8 bases, leaving 17 bases between the germline ends. There are 15 residues in the CDR3. Germline V CDR1 and CDR2: SGHRS, YFSETQ. CDR3 nucleotide sequence: TGCGCCAGCAGCTTCCTCCCGGGACTCGGGGATGAGCAGTTCTTC. Its protein is CASSFLPGLGDEQFF.

The chain couples TRBV11-2 to TRBJ2-3, with 9 bases that match TRBD2. The length of the CDR3 is 16 residues. Germline loops: CDR1 SGHAT, CDR2 FQNNGV. With V trimmed by 2 bases and J by 6 bases, 9 bases remained unmatched. CDR3 protein: CASSLNGGGAADTQYF. CDR3 nucleotides: TGTGCCAGCAGCTTAAATGGCGGGGGGGCCGCCGATACGCAGTATTTT.

The V call is TRBV25-1, the J call TRBJ1-2; 11 bases match TRBD1. This CDR3 has 13 residues. CDR1 is MGHDK and CDR2 is SYGVNS in the germline V gene. V was pared by 2 bases and J by 7 bases, with 0 bases of the junction left unmatched. The CDR3 nucleotides read TGTGCCAGCAGTGAAGGACAGGGGGCTGGCTACACCTTC. This gives the protein CASSEGQGAGYTF.

A note on this clone: Distinct nucleotide sequences in the sample also encode this CDR3. The rearrangement joins TRBV5-1 to TRBJ1-1, with D maybe TRBD1 (6 bases). Germline CDR1 and CDR2: SGHRS and YFSETQ. The CDR3 contains 14 residues. Trimming took 1 base from V and 5 from J, leaving 12 bases between them. Written as DNA, the CDR3 is TGCGCCAGCAGCTTGAGGAGGGGGGATACTGAAGCTTTCTTT. This translates into CASSLRRGDTEAFF.

V gene TRBV7-2 combines with J gene TRBJ2-1; weak D call: TRBD2 (5 bases). The CDR3 covers 13 residues. V gave up 5 bases and J gave up 10 bases, with 15 bases separating them. Germline-derived CDR1 and CDR2 are SGHTA and FQGNSA. In nucleotides, the CDR3 is TGTGCCAGCAGCAAACTCGAGGGTGTAGAGCAGTTCTTC. It is translated as CASSKLEGVEQFF.

This rearrangement joins TRBV25-1 to TRBJ2-5; 9 bases match TRBD2. From germline, CDR1 is MGHDK and CDR2 SYGVNS. Trimming took 3 bases from V and 11 from J; bases not matched to a gene: 10. CDR3 length: 14 amino acids. The CDR3 sequence: CASSEAGGPYRQYF. Written as DNA, the CDR3 is TGTGCCAGCAGTGAGGCGGGGGGGCCGTACCGACAGTACTTC.

In its sample, this clone was seen once. The same CDR3 also results from other DNA sequences found in this sample. The chain combines TRBV5-1 with TRBJ1-2; D is unclear. Trimming cost V 0 bases and J 6 bases, with 9 bases left between them. CDR3 size: 13 residues. Germline V CDR1 and CDR2: SGHRS, YFSETQ. CDR3 nucleotides: TGCGCCAGCAGCTTGGAAGGGCAAAATGGCTACACCTTC. Protein: CASSLEGQNGYTF.

This clone has a handful of counts. This chain links TRBV5-1 with TRBJ1-2; 7 bases agree with TRBD1. Germline loops: CDR1 SGHRS, CDR2 YFSETQ. Trimming removed 0 bases from V and 8 bases from J; junction bases left unmatched: 4. The CDR3 length is 13 residues. The CDR3 nucleotides read TGCGCCAGCAGCTTGGAGGGGGCGCAAGGCTACACCTTC. Residues: CASSLEGAQGYTF.

This clone appeared a few times. The chain is built from TRBV9 and TRBJ2-7, with D perhaps TRBD1 or TRBD2 (5 bases each). CDR1 is SGDLS, CDR2 YYNGEE, per germline. Trimming cost V 4 bases and J 6 bases, with 20 bases left between them. CDR3 length equals 15 residues. CDR3 nucleotide sequence: TGTGCCAGCAGCTCCCGGGGCCCTCCCTCCGGCGAGCAGTACTTC. It encodes CASSSRGPPSGEQYF.

The rearrangement links TRBV6-5 to TRBJ1-1; the D is unclear. The CDR3 totals 14 residues. Germline-derived CDR1 and CDR2 are MNHEY and SVGAGI. Trimming left V 5 bases short and J 4 bases short, with 14 bases between. The CDR3 DNA is TGTGCCAGCAGTAATCCTTCTTTTAGCACTGAAGCTTTCTTT. Its translation is CASSNPSFSTEAFF.

The rearrangement joins TRBV5-6 to TRBJ1-2; D ambiguous. Trimming removed 7 bases at V and 2 bases at J, with 15 bases between. This CDR3 spans 14 amino acids. CDR1 SGHDT and CDR2 YYEEEE come from the germline V gene. CDR3 coding DNA: TGTGCCAGCCGGCGTCGGGAGGAAAACTATGGCTACACCTTC. It encodes CASRRREENYGYTF.

The genes are TRBV7-2 and TRBJ2-2; tentatively, D is TRBD1 (5 bases). Trimming left V 5 bases short and J 4 bases short, with 8 bases between. This CDR3 region has 13 residues. Germline-derived CDR1 and CDR2 are SGHTA and FQGNSA. CDR3 protein: CASSLQATGELFF. The CDR3 region has the DNA TGTGCCAGCAGCCTACAGGCCACCGGGGAGCTGTTTTTT.

CDR3 sequence (DNA): TGTGCCAGCAGCTTAGGGCTGACAGAAGGGGGCAATTCACCCCTCCACTTT. Its protein product is CASSLGLTEGGNSPLHF. V and J are TRBV7-6 and TRBJ1-6; 7 nucleotides match TRBD1. This CDR3 has 17 amino acids. Germline V gives CDR1 SGHVS, CDR2 FNYEAQ. The V gene end was trimmed by 1 base and the J gene end by 7 bases; junction bases not matched to a gene: 10. The entire variable domain, with the rest obtained from reference TRBV7-6 and TRBJ1-6, is as follows: GAGVSQSPRYKVTKRGQDVALRCDPISGHVSLYWYRQALGQGPEFLTYFNYEAQQDKSGLPNDRFSAERPEGSISTLTIQRTEQRDSAMYRCASSLGLTEGGNSPLHFGNGTRLTVT.

V usage is TRBV7-9 and J usage is TRBJ2-7; D possibly corresponds to TRBD2 (6 bases). Trimming pared 0 bases from V and 3 bases from J, leaving 18 bases between. This CDR3 spans 17 amino acids. CDR1 and CDR2 from the germline V gene are SEHNR and FQNEAQ (reference sequence). This CDR3 reads CASSLAYIRRDHYEQYF. The CDR3 DNA sequence: TGTGCCAGCAGCTTAGCGTATATACGGCGGGACCACTACGAGCAGTACTTC.

The V and J genes are TRBV5-6 and TRBJ2-5; D remains unclear. Germline-derived CDR1 and CDR2 are SGHDT and YYEEEE. The V end was cut by 6 bases, the J end by 4 bases, with 19 bases between. This CDR3 spans 15 amino acids. CDR3 in DNA: TGTGCCAGCACCCAGAGTGGGAATTGGGGAGAGACCCAGTACTTC. It codes for CASTQSGNWGETQYF.

The sample holds a few counts of this clone. This rearrangement joins TRBV19 to TRBJ1-2; D unresolved. The germline V gene has CDR1 LNHDA and CDR2 SQIVND (reference sequence). Trimming cost V 7 bases and J 7 bases, with 16 bases left between them. The CDR3 loop spans 13 amino acids. CDR3 nucleotides: TGTGCCAGTATTCGGATCCGGCGATTTGGCTACACCTTC. Translated: CASIRIRRFGYTF.

The rearrangement joins TRBV7-9 to TRBJ1-5, with D perhaps TRBD1 (6 bases). V was pared by 1 base and J by 11 bases, with 15 bases between. Germline V gene data show CDR1 as SEHNR and CDR2 as FQNEAQ (reference sequence). There are 14 residues in the CDR3. The CDR3 bases are TGTGCCAGCAGCTTAGGCGCAGGGGCAGTAGCCCAGCATTTT. This sequence encodes CASSLGAGAVAQHF.

The chain couples TRBV9 to TRBJ2-5; D is unresolved. The V gene's germline CDR1 is SGDLS and CDR2 YYNGEE. V was clipped by 4 bases and J by 1 base, with 17 bases between them. CDR3 length equals 16 residues. The CDR3 DNA follows: TGTGCCAGCAGCCCGGCCCCCGGGCGGATCCAAGAGACCCAGTACTTC. This translates into CASSPAPGRIQETQYF.

The chain joins TRBV6-5 to TRBJ2-7, with D uncertain. The CDR3 spans 13 residues. Per the germline V gene, CDR1 is MNHEY and CDR2 is SVGAGI. Trimming stripped 0 bases from V and 4 bases from J, with 7 bases between. This chain's CDR3 is CASSYSGIYEQYF. DNA for the CDR3: TGTGCCAGCAGTTACTCGGGCATTTACGAGCAGTACTTC.

V is TRBV10-3 and J is TRBJ1-5; no reliable D call. Trimming shortened V by 6 bases and J by 7 bases, and 13 bases separated the two germline ends. The germline gives CDR1 ENHRY, CDR2 SYGVKD. CDR3 size: 13 residues. The CDR3 reads CAIRIEPGQPQHF. The CDR3 DNA reads as TGTGCCATCAGGATTGAACCTGGGCAGCCCCAGCATTTT.

The chain carries TRBV7-2 and TRBJ2-5, with D possibly TRBD2 on 6 matching bases. Germline CDR1 and CDR2: SGHTA and FQGNSA. CDR3 length: 15 residues. Trimming left V 5 bases short and J 3 bases short, with 16 bases between. CDR3 region: CASSPAGLPKETQYF. Written as DNA, the CDR3 is TGTGCCAGCAGCCCCGCGGGACTCCCAAAAGAGACCCAGTACTTC.

This chain joins TRBV2 and TRBJ2-5; D uncertain. V lost 4 bases and J lost 5, with 11 bases in between. The CDR3 sequence is 13 residues long. Germline CDR1 reads SNHLY; CDR2 reads FYNNEI. The DNA of the CDR3 is TGTGCCAGCAGTGTCGGGTCGGTGGAGACCCAGTACTTC. As protein: CASSVGSVETQYF.

The chain employs TRBV6-5 and TRBJ1-2; D gene ambiguous. Deletions cut 6 bases from V and 8 bases from J, with 16 bases between. The CDR3 runs 13 residues. Germline CDR1 reads MNHEY; CDR2 reads SVGAGI. The CDR3 nucleotides are TGTGCCAGCAGCCCCAGGAGCCGAGGGGGCTACACCTTC. Encoded protein: CASSPRSRGGYTF.

The gene calls are TRBV18 and TRBJ2-6; no clear D gene. Looked up from germline, CDR1 is KGHSH and CDR2 is LQKENI. Deletions cut 3 bases from V and 0 bases from J, with 15 bases between. The CDR3 contains 18 residues. CDR3 loop: CASSPSTVLSSGANVLTF. In DNA form, the CDR3 reads TGTGCCAGCTCACCCTCGACGGTATTAAGCTCTGGGGCCAACGTCCTGACTTTC.

The CDR3 region has the DNA TGTGCCTGGAGCCTTTGGCAGGGTAATTCACCCCTCCACTTT. Protein sequence: CAWSLWQGNSPLHF. The chain recombines TRBV30 with TRBJ1-6, with D possibly TRBD1 on 5 matching bases. With 3 bases removed from V and 6 bases from J, the gap between germline ends came to 12 bases. This CDR3 spans 14 amino acids. Germline CDR1 GTSNPN, CDR2 SVGIG (reference sequence).